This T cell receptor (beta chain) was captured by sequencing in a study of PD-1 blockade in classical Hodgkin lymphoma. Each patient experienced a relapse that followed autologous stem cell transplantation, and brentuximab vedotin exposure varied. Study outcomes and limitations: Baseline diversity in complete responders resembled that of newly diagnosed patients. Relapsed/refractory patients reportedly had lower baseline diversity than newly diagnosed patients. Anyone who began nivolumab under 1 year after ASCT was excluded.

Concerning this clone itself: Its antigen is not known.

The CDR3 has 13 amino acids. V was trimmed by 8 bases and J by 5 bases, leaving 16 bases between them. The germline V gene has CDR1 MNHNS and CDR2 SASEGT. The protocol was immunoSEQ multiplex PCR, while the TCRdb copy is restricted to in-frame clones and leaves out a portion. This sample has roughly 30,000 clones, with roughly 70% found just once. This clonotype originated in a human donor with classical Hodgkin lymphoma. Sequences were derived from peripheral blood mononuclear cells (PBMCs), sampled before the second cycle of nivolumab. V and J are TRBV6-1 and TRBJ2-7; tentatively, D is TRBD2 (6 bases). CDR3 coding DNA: TGTGCCAGCTCGGGGGTTTGGGTGGACGAGCAGTACTTC. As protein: CASSGVWVDEQYF.